Listed here are 6 T cell receptor beta chains from one sample, sequenced in a study of T cell changes during pregnancy in multiple sclerosis. Produced via immunoSEQ multiplex PCR; TCRdb's table is partial and in-frame only. The data contain roughly 38,000 clones, about 90% of them singletons. The specimen comprised CD8+ T cells from peripheral blood mononuclear cells, sampled before pregnancy. These receptors all stem from a female donor with multiple sclerosis, enrolled in a pregnancy study.

The rearrangement joins TRBV28 to TRBJ1-1, with 12 bases lining up with TRBD1. With V trimmed by 0 bases and J by 7 bases, 3 bases remained unmatched. This CDR3 has 15 residues. Germline loops: CDR1 MDHEN, CDR2 SYDVKM. CDR3 in DNA: TGTGCCAGCAGTTTATGGGGACAGGGGGCCGGTGAAGCTTTCTTT. Amino acid sequence: CASSLWGQGAGEAFF. Using reference TRBV28 and TRBJ1-1 for the parts outside the CDR3, the full variable domain is DVKVTQSSRYLVKRTGEKVFLECVQDMDHENMFWYRQDPGLGLRLIYFSYDVKMKEKGDIPEGYSVSREKKERFSLILESASTNQTSMYLCASSLWGQGAGEAFFGQGTRLTVV.

V gene TRBV9 combines with J gene TRBJ1-2; 7 bases fit TRBD1. In germline, CDR1 is SGDLS, CDR2 YYNGEE. The junction had 3 bases not matched to a gene; V was cut back by 3 bases and J by 7 bases. The CDR3 runs 12 residues. The CDR3 sequence is CASSGNRGGYTF. DNA of the CDR3: TGTGCCAGCAGCGGAAACAGGGGTGGCTACACCTTC.

The chain recombines TRBV7-3 with TRBJ1-2; TRBD1 agrees at 9 bases. The CDR3 has 15 amino acids. Germline CDR1 and CDR2: SGHTA and FQGTGA. V was pared by 2 bases and J by 5 bases, with 6 bases of the junction left unmatched. CDR3 DNA: TGTGCCAGCAGCTTAGTACCGGGACAGGGTTATGGCTACACCTTC. Its translation: CASSLVPGQGYGYTF.

This chain connects TRBV5-1 to TRBJ2-2; D is unclear. Germline lookup yields CDR1 SGHRS and CDR2 YFSETQ. This CDR3 comprises 14 residues. V lost 8 bases, J lost 2 bases, and 13 bases lay in between. The CDR3 nucleotides are TGCGCCAGTATGGAGACTGTTAACACCGGGGAGCTGTTTTTT. Its translation is CASMETVNTGELFF.

The chain links TRBV9 to TRBJ1-2; D gene uncertain. Germline V CDR1 and CDR2: SGDLS, YYNGEE. V shed 3 bases and J shed 0 bases, with 6 bases lying between them. The CDR3 contains 13 residues. CDR3 amino acids: CASSEYTNYGYTF. The CDR3 coding sequence is TGTGCCAGCAGCGAATATACTAACTATGGCTACACCTTC.

The chain joins TRBV2 to TRBJ2-7, with D perhaps TRBD1 (5 bases). The V end was cut by 6 bases, the J end by 2 bases, with 20 bases between. The CDR3 totals 16 residues. CDR1 and CDR2 (germline): SNHLY, FYNNEI. In DNA form, the CDR3 reads TGTGCCAGCAGCCATATACAGGTGACGCCCACCTACGAGCAGTACTTC. Amino acids: CASSHIQVTPTYEQYF.